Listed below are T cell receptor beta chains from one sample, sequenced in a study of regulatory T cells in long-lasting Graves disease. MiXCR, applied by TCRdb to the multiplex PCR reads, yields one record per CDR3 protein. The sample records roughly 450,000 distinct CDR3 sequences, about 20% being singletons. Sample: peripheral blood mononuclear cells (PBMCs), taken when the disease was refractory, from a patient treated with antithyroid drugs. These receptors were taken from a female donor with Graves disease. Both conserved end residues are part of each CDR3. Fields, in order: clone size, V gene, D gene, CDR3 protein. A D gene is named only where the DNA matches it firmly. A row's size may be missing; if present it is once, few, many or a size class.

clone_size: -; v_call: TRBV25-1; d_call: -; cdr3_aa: CASRTKNTEAFF
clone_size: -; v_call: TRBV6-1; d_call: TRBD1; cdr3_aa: CASSQGTGGGYGYTF
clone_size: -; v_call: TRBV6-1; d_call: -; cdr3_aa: CASYDRELFF
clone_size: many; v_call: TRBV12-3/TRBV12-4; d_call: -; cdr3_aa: CASSRQGLRDTEAFF
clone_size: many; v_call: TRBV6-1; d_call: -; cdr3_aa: CASTGRMNTEAFF
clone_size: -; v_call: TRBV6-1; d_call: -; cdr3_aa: CASRSETGETQYF
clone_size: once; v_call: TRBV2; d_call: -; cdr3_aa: CASSEGRNSYNEQFF
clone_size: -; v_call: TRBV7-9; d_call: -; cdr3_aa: CASSPLLLSGANVLTF
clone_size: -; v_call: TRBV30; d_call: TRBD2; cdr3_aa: CAWTSGSYHAGELFF
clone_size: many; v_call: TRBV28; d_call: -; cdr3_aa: CASSLKRNTEAFF
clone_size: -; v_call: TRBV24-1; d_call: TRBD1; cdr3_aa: CATSARGTGQTQYF
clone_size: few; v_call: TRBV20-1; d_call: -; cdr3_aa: CSASRNFYEQYF
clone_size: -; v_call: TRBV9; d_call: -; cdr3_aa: CASSVVANSYEQYF
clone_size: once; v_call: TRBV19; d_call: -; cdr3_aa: CASSTWGQIENQPQHF
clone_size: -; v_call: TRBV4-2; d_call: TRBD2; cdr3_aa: CASSPRLAAAYEQYF
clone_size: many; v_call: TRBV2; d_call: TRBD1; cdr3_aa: CASSRTGGHQPQHF
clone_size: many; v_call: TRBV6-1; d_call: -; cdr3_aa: CASRTGKAWGETQYF
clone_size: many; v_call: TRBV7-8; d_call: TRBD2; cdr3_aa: CASSSGRRDYSYEQYF
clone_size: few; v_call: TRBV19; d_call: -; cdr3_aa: CASRDPGTEAFF
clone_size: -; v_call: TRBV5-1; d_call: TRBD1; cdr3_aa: CASSLLGQGLNTEAFF
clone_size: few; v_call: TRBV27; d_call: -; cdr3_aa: CASSNTGLKNTEAFF
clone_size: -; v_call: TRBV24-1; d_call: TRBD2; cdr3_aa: CATSDLTSGRADTQYF
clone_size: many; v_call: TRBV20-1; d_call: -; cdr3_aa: CSGRVARSYEQYF
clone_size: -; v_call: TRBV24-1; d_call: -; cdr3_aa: CATRGNRHTGELFF
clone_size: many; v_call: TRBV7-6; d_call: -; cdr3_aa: CASSLGQTEQETQYF
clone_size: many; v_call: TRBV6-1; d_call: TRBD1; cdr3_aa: CASSEADRGAGEQYF
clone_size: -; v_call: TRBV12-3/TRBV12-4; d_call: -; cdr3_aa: CASSPRTNGDQPQHF
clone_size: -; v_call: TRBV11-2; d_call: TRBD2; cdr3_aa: CASSLVFGRSSYEQYF
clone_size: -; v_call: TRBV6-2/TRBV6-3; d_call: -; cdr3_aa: CASSKHSRGTDTQYF
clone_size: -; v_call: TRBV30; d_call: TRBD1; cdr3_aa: CAWSAVQGASGYTF
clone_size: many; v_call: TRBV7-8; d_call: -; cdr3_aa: CASSPTDIPYEQYF
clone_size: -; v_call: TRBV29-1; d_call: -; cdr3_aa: CSVLGTTPGANVLTF
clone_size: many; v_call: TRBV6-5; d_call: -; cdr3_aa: CASSYFPRGGIETQYF
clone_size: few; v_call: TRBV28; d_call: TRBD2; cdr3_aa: CASSLASGIGGANVLTF
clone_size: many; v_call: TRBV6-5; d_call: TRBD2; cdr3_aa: CASSLLAGGPAFGRETQYF
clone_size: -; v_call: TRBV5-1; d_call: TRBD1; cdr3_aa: CASSPVGTGSQETQYF
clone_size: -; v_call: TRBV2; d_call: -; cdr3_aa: CASSERFGNEQFF
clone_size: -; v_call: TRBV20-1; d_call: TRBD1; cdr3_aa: CSAEARDRAYEQYF
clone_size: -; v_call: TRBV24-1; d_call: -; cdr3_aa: CATSEAGGNQPQHF
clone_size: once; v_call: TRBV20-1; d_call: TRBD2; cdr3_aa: CSASGRALNEQFF
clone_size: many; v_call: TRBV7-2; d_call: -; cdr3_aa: CASSAEPYSNQPQHF
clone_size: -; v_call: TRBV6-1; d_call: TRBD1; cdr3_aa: CASTPFDRGGPKTQYF
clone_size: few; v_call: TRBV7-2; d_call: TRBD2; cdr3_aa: CASSLFPSGRIAISYEQYF
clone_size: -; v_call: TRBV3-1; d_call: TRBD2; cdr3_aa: CASSQRLAGVGTGELFF
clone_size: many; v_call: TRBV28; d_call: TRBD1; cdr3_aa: CASKPDRDYSNQPQHF
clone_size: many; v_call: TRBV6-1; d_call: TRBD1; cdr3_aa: CASSGGQGASYGYTF
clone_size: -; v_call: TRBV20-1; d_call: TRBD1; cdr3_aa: CSARAPGQGAPDTQYF
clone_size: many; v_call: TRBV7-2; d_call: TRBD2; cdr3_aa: CASSLEYSGGVYEQYF
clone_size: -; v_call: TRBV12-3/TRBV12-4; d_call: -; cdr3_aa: CASSLTVGSPLHF
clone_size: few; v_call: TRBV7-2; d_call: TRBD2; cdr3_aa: CASSSARTSGRMAETQYF
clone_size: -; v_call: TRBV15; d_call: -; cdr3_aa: CATSRDWSDSNQPQHF
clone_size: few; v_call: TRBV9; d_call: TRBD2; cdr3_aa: CASSAPGLVAEQYF